This T cell receptor beta chain was sequenced in a study of T-cell memory formation after mild COVID-19. This clonotype was counted a few times. TCRdb processed the 5' RACE reads anew with MiXCR; each CDR3 protein has one entry. The table records around 420,000 distinct CDR3 sequences, approximately 24% of them present only once. The sample consisted of PBMCs or a T cell subset sorted from them (not recorded which). The receptor comes from an adult woman who had mild COVID-19 (a few samples of this study predate the infection). Cell type and time point are not known.

The CDR3 nucleotides are TGTGCCAGTAGTATAGCGTCCATGACGGCCAATGAGCAGTTCTTC. Protein sequence: CASSIASMTANEQFF. This chain links TRBV19 with TRBJ2-1; D is unresolved. Trimming took off 1 base at V and 6 bases at J, with 13 bases between the two ends. The CDR3 consists of 15 residues. Per the germline V gene, CDR1 is LNHDA and CDR2 is SQIVND (reference sequence).